Each of the 5 T cell receptor beta chains below was sequenced from the same sample in a study of beta chain features in type 1 diabetes (dated by TCRdb to 2016 to 2018). Study-wide findings and limitations: Type 1 diabetes patients showed a moderate but significant shortening of TCRB CDR3 length in all four CD4+ subsets.

Library preparation was by the immunoSEQ multiplex PCR assay. The High Capacity cDNA Reverse Transcription Kit was used to reverse transcribe all of the isolated RNA, meaning that expressed TCRB transcripts were what got sequenced. The immuneACCESS repertoire file appears here via TCRdb, limited to in-frame rearrangements. These files lack a portion of the clones; in checked studies, under half of the deficit traces to unresolved V genes, and the cause of the others is not known. This sample comprises around 260,000 clones, about 20% of them detected only once. The top ten clones comprise 0.025% to 0.035% of the sample. These receptors have no known antigen. Sequenced sample: naive CD4+ T cells from blood. The sample's cell subset or site, from its label and the paper: true naive CD4+ T cells. The receptors here all came from a woman aged 40 to 55 with type 1 diabetes.

This clone was counted only a few times. This rearrangement joins TRBV7-9 to TRBJ2-7, with D possibly TRBD2 on 5 matching bases. The CDR3 is made up of 13 amino acids. Deletions cut 5 bases from V and 2 bases from J, with 10 bases between. Germline loops: CDR1 SEHNR, CDR2 FQNEAQ (reference sequence). This CDR3 is CASSIAGAYEQYF. The DNA for the CDR3 is TGTGCCAGCAGCATCGCCGGGGCCTACGAGCAGTACTTC.

The rearrangement links TRBV4-1 to TRBJ2-7; TRBD2 matches 7 bases. Germline V gene data show CDR1 as MGHRA and CDR2 as YSYEKL. Trimming cost V 1 base and J 4 bases; bases outside gene matches: 10. This CDR3 comprises 16 residues. DNA for the CDR3: TGCGCCAGCAGCCAAGGGATGGCGGGAGTTCCTTACGAGCAGTACTTC. Residues: CASSQGMAGVPYEQYF.

The rearrangement joins TRBV28 to TRBJ2-5, with TRBD2 matching 10 bases. This CDR3 comprises 13 residues. The germline CDR1 and CDR2 sequences are MDHEN and SYDVKM. The junction had 1 base not matched to a gene; V was cut back by 5 bases and J by 4 bases. The CDR3 loop reads CASSRLAGETQYF. The CDR3 region has the DNA TGTGCCAGCAGTAGACTAGCGGGAGAGACCCAGTACTTC.

The V and J genes are TRBV25-1 and TRBJ2-3, with 8 bases fitting TRBD2. CDR3 length: 15 residues. Germline CDR1 reads MGHDK; CDR2 reads SYGVNS. After removal of 2 bases from V and 7 bases from J, the junction contained 8 bases not matched to a gene. CDR3 nucleotide sequence: TGTGCCAGCAGTGAAGGGAAAAGCGGGAGACATACGCAGTATTTT. This codes for CASSEGKSGRHTQYF.

This clone appeared a few times. The rearrangement links TRBV29-1 to TRBJ2-7; possible D gene TRBD1, 5 bases. This CDR3 comprises 15 residues. The germline CDR1 and CDR2 sequences are SQVTM and ANQGSEA. The V end lost 5 bases, the J end lost 2 bases, and 19 bases lay between the germline ends. The CDR3 sequence: CSVTTWAGQTYEQYF. In DNA, the CDR3 is TGCAGCGTTACCACTTGGGCAGGGCAGACCTACGAGCAGTACTTC.